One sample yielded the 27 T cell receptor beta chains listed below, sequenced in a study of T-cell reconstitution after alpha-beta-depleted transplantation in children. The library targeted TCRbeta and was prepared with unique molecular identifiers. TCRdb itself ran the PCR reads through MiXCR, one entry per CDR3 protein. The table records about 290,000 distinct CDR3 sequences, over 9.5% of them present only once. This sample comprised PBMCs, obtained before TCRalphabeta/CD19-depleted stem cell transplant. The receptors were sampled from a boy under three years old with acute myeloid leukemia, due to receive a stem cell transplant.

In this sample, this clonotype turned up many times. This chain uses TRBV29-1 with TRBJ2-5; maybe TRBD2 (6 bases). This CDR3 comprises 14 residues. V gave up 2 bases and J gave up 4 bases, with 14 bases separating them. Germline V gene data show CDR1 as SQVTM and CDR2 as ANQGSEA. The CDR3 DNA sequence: TGCAGCGTTGAAAGGGCCTCGCGGGGAGAGACCCAGTACTTC. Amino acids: CSVERASRGETQYF.

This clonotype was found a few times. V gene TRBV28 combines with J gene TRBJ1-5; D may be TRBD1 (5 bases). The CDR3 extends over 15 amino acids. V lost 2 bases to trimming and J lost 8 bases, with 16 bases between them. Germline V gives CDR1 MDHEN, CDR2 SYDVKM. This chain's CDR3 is CASSLLESSGEPQHF. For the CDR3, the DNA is TGTGCCAGCAGTTTACTAGAGTCTTCGGGGGAGCCCCAGCATTTT.

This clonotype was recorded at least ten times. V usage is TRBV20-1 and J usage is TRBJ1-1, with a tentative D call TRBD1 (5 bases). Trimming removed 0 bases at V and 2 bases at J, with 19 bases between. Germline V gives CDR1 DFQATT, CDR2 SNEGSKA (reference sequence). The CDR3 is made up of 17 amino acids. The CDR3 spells CSARELWKQELNTEAFF. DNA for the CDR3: TGCAGTGCTAGAGAACTCTGGAAACAGGAACTAAACACTGAAGCTTTCTTT.

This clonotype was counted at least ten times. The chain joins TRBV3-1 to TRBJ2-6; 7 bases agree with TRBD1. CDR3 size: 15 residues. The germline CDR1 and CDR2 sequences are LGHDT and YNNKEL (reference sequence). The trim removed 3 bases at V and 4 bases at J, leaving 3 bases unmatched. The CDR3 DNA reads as TGTGCCAGCAGCCAGACAGGGAGCGGGGCCAACGTCCTGACTTTC. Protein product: CASSQTGSGANVLTF. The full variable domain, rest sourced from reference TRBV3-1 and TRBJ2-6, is DTAVSQTPKYLVTQMGNDKSIKCEQNLGHDTMYWYKQDSKKFLKIMFSYNNKELIINETVPNRFSPKSPDKAHLNLHINSLELGDSAVYFCASSQTGSGANVLTFGAGSRLTVL.

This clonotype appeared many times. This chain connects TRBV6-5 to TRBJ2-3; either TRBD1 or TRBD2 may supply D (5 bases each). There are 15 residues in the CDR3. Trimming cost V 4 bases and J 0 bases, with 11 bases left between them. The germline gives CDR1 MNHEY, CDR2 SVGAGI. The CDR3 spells CASSLGPRSTDTQYF. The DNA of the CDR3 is TGTGCCAGCAGTTTGGGACCCAGGAGCACAGATACGCAGTATTTT.

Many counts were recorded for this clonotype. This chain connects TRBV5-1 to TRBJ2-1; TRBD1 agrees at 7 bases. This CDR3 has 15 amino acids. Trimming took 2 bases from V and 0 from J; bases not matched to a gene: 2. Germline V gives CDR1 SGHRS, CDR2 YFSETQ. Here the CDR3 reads CASSLNRGSYNEQFF. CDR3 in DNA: TGCGCCAGCAGCTTAAACAGGGGCTCCTACAATGAGCAGTTCTTC.

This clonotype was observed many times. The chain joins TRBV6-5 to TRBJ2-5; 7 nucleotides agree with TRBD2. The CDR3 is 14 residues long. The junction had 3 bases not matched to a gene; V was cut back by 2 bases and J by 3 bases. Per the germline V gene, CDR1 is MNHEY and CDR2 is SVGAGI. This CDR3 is CASSYEGGEETQYF. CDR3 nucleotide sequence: TGTGCCAGCAGTTACGAGGGAGGGGAAGAGACCCAGTACTTC.

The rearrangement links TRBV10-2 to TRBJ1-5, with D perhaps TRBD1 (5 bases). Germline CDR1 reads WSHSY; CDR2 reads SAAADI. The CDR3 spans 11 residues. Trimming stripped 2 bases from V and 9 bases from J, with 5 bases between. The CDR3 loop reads CASSERGPQHF. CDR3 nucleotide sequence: TGCGCCAGCAGTGAGAGGGGGCCCCAGCATTTT.

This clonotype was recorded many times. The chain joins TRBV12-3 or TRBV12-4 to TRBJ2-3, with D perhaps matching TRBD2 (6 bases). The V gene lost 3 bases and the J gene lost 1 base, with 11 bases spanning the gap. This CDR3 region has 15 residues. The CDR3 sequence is CASSFGQRGTDTQYF. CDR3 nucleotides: TGTGCCAGCAGTTTTGGCCAGCGGGGCACAGATACGCAGTATTTT.

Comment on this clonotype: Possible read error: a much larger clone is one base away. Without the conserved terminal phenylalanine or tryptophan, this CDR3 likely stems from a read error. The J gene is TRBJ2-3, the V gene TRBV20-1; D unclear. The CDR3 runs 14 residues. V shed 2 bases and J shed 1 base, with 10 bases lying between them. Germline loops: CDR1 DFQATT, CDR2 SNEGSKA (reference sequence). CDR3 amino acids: CSARLGQGTDTQYL. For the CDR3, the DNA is TGCAGTGCTAGATTAGGGCAGGGCACAGATACGCAGTATTTA.

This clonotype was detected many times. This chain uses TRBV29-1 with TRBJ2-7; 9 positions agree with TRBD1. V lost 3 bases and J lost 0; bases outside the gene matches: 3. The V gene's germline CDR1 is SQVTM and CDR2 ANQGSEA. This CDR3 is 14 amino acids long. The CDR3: CSVEGQGRSYEQYF. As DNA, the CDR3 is TGCAGCGTTGAGGGACAGGGCCGCTCCTACGAGCAGTACTTC.

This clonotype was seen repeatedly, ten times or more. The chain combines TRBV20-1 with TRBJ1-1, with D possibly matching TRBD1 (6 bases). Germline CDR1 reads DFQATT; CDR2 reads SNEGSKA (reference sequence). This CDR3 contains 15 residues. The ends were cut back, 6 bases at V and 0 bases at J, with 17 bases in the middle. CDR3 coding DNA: TGCAGTGCCCCTTCTGCGGGACATTTGAACACTGAAGCTTTCTTT. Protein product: CSAPSAGHLNTEAFF.

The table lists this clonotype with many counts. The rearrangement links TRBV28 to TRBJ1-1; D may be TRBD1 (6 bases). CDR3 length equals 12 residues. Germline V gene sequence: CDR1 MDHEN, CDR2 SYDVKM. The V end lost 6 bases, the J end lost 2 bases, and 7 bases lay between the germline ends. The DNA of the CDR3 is TGTGCCAGCAGGACAGGAAACACTGAAGCTTTCTTT. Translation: CASRTGNTEAFF.

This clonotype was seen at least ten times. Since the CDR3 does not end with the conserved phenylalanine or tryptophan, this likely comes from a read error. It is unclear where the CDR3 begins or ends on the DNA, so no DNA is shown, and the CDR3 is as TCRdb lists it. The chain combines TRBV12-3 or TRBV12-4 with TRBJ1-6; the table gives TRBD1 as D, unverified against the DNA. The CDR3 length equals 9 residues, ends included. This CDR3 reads CASSYWTRR.

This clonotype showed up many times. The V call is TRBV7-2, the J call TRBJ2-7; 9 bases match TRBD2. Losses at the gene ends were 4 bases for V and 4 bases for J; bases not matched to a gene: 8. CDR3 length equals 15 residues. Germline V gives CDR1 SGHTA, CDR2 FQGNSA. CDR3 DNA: TGTGCCAGCAGCTCGTTTGGCGGGGGGGCTTACGAGCAGTACTTC. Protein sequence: CASSSFGGGAYEQYF.

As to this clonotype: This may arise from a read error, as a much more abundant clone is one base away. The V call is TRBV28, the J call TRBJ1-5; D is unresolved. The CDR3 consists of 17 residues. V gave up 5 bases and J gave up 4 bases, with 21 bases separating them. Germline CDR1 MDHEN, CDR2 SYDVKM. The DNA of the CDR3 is TGTGCCAGCAGTCCGCTTGTTAGCAGCGCTTGGAATCAGCCCCAGCATTTT. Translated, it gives CASSPLVSSAWNQPQHF.

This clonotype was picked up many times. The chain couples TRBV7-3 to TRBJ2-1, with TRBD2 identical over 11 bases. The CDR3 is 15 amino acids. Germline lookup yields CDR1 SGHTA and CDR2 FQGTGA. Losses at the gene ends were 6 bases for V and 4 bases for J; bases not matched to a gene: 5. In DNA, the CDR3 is TGTGCCAGCAGGTCTACTAGCGGGAGTTACAATGAGCAGTTCTTC. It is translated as CASRSTSGSYNEQFF.

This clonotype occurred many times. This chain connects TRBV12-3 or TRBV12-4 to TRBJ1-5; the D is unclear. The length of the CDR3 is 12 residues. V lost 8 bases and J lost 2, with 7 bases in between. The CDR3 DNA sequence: TGTGCCAGCCTCGTTGGCAATCAGCCCCAGCATTTT. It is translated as CASLVGNQPQHF.

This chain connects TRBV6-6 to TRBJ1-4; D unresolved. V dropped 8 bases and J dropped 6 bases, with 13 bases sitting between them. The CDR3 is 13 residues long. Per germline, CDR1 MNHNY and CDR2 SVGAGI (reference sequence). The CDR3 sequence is CASRTRQYEKLFF. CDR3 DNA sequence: TGTGCCAGCCGAACGAGGCAATATGAAAAACTGTTTTTT.

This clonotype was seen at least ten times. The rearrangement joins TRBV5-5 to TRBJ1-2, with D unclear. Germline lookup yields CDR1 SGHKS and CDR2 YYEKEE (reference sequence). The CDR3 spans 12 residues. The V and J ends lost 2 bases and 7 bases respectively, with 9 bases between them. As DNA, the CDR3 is TGTGCCAGCAGCTTAGGCTCGGCTGGCTACACCTTC. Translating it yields CASSLGSAGYTF.

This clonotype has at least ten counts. Here the CDR3 DNA reads TGTGCCAGTACCCGGACAGGAGGAGGGGAGCAGTACTTC. Residues: CASTRTGGGEQYF. The chain couples TRBV7-2 to TRBJ2-7; D may be TRBD1 (7 bases). This CDR3 region has 13 residues. V was clipped by 9 bases and J by 7 bases, with 19 bases between them. Germline-derived CDR1 and CDR2 are SGHTA and FQGNSA.

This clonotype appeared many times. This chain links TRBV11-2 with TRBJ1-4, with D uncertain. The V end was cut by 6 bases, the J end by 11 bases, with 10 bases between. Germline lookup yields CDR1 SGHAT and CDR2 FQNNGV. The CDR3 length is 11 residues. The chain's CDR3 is CASSSRRKLFF. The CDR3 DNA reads TGTGCCAGCAGTTCCCGCAGGAAACTGTTTTTT.

CDR3 DNA sequence: TGTGCCAGCAGGCCCCCCCAGGGCAATCAGCCCCAGCATTTT. It yields the protein CASRPPQGNQPQHF. The chain carries TRBV7-9 and TRBJ1-5; unclear D gene. CDR1 is SEHNR and CDR2 is FQNEAQ in the germline V gene (reference sequence). Trimming took off 6 bases at V and 2 bases at J, with 11 bases between the two ends. This CDR3 is built from 14 residues.

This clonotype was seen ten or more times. CDR3 amino acids: CASSLATSGPSTDTQYF. CDR3 nucleotide sequence: TGTGCCAGCAGCTTAGCTACTAGCGGACCTAGCACAGATACGCAGTATTTT. This chain links TRBV7-2 with TRBJ2-3, with TRBD2 matching 8 bases. The CDR3 runs 17 residues. CDR1 is SGHTA and CDR2 is FQGNSA in the germline V gene. V gave up 0 bases and J gave up 0 bases; unmatched junction bases: 5. The complete variable domain, with remaining parts taken from reference TRBV7-2 and TRBJ2-3, reads GAGVSQSPSNKVTEKGKDVELRCDPISGHTALYWYRQSLGQGLEFLIYFQGNSAPDKSGLPSDRFSAERTGGSVSTLTIQRTQQEDSAVYLCASSLATSGPSTDTQYFGPGTRLTVL.

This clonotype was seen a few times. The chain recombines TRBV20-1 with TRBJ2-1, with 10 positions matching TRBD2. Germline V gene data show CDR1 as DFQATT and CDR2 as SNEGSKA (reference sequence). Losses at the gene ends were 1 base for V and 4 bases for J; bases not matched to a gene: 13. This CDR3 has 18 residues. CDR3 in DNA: TGCAGTGCTAGAGGTCCTATAGGGCTAGCGGGAGTGTACAATGAGCAGTTCTTC. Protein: CSARGPIGLAGVYNEQFF.

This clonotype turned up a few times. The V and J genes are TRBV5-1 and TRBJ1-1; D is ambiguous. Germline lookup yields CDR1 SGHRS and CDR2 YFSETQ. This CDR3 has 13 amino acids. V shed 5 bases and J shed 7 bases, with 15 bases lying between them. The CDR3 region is CASRSQATDEAFF. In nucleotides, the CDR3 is TGCGCCAGCAGATCCCAGGCAACGGATGAAGCTTTCTTT. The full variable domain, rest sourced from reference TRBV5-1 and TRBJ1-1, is KAGVTQTPRYLIKTRGQQVTLSCSPISGHRSVSWYQQTPGQGLQFLFEYFSETQRNKGNFPGRFSGRQFSNSRSEMNVSTLELGDSALYLCASRSQATDEAFFGQGTRLTVV.

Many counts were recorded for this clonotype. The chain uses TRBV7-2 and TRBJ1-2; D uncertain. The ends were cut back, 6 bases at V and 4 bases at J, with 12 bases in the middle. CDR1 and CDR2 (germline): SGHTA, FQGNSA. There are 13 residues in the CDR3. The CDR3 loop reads CASRSRAGYGYTF. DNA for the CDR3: TGTGCCAGCAGGTCTAGGGCGGGCTATGGCTACACCTTC.